The rows below give T cell receptor beta chains drawn from one sample of a study of regulatory T cells in long-lasting Graves disease. MiXCR was run by TCRdb on the multiplex PCR reads, yielding one entry per CDR3 protein. The repertoire includes roughly 500,000 distinct CDR3 sequences, 12% to 15% of them detected once, and approximately 17% sits in the top ten. The same data also went into a second study, on T cells in Graves' hyperthyroidism and ophthalmopathy.

The sequencing here drew on peripheral blood mononuclear cells (PBMCs), taken at new diagnosis, from a patient treated with antithyroid drugs. Receptors originate from a woman aged 50 to 65 with Graves disease. Each CDR3 is given with its conserved first and last residue. Each record gives: clone size, V gene, D gene, J gene, CDR3 DNA, CDR3 protein. D genes are given only for firm matches. Size values are once, few and many counts, or a class for expanded clones, and some rows have none.

many,TRBV11-2,-,TRBJ2-2,TGTGCCAGCAGCTCCTCCCGAGGTTCTCTAAACACCGGGGAGCTGTTTTTT,CASSSSRGSLNTGELFF
many,TRBV6-2/TRBV6-3,TRBD1,TRBJ1-3,TGTGCCAGCAGTTACTCGACGAGGGACAGGGGGCCTGGAAACACCATATATTTT,CASSYSTRDRGPGNTIYF
many,TRBV28,TRBD1,TRBJ1-1,TGTGCCAGCATAAACCTGGACAGGGTAAAAAGATATGAAGCTTTCTTT,CASINLDRVKRYEAFF
many,TRBV5-1,TRBD1,TRBJ1-6,TGCGCCAGCAGCTGGGGGACAGCCGATTCACCCCTCCACTTT,CASSWGTADSPLHF
many,TRBV3-1,-,TRBJ2-5,TGTGCCAGCACCTTAAACCGACAGCAAGAGACCCAGTACTTC,CASTLNRQQETQYF
many,TRBV5-1,-,TRBJ2-7,TGCGCCAGCAGCCTGGGCGAAGGGGAGCAGTACTTC,CASSLGEGEQYF
-,TRBV28,-,TRBJ1-4,TGTGCCAGCAGTTTTTGGGGGTCCTTTGAAAAACTGTTTTTT,CASSFWGSFEKLFF
many,TRBV12-3/TRBV12-4,TRBD1,TRBJ1-1,TGTGCCAGCAGTCAACAGGGGGGCCTGAACACTGAAGCTTTCTTT,CASSQQGGLNTEAFF
many,TRBV24-1,-,TRBJ2-7,TGTGCCACCAGTGATCCCTCGAGGTTCGAGCAGTACTTC,CATSDPSRFEQYF
-,TRBV20-1,TRBD1,TRBJ2-7,TGCAGTGCTAGACCCGGGACAGGGTCCTACGAGCAGTACTTC,CSARPGTGSYEQYF
many,TRBV5-5,-,TRBJ2-1,TGTGCCAGCAGCTTGATAGTTACGGGCAATGAGCAGTTCTTC,CASSLIVTGNEQFF
few,TRBV6-1,-,TRBJ2-1,TGTGCCAGCAGTGAATGGTCTAGCTCGTACAATGAGCAGTTCTTC,CASSEWSSSYNEQFF
many,TRBV5-6,TRBD1,TRBJ2-3,TGTGCCAGCAGCTTCCGGACAGGGGGTTTGGATACGCAGTATTTT,CASSFRTGGLDTQYF